Below, 21 T cell receptor beta chains from the same sample are listed, as sequenced in a study of cytomegalovirus exposure and HLA in healthy donors. Researchers ran the PCR with 60 Vbeta and 13 Jbeta primers. Assay used: immunoSEQ multiplex PCR; TCRdb lists only in-frame clones, some missing. In the table there are some 62,000 clones, around 87% of which are singletons. The sample was PBMCs. All receptors come from a young man in good health and CMV-seronegative.

The chain couples TRBV5-1 to TRBJ1-2; possible D gene TRBD1, 6 bases. The CDR3 has 12 residues. Germline CDR1 and CDR2: SGHRS and YFSETQ. The V gene lost 1 base and the J gene lost 8 bases, with 9 bases spanning the gap. The DNA of the CDR3 is TGCGCCAGCAGCTTGTCAGGGGAAGGCTACACCTTC. It codes for CASSLSGEGYTF. The entire variable domain, with the rest obtained from reference TRBV5-1 and TRBJ1-2, is as follows: KAGVTQTPRYLIKTRGQQVTLSCSPISGHRSVSWYQQTPGQGLQFLFEYFSETQRNKGNFPGRFSGRQFSNSRSEMNVSTLELGDSALYLCASSLSGEGYTFGSGTRLTVV.

The rearrangement links TRBV6-5 to TRBJ1-5; D is unclear. Germline V CDR1 and CDR2: MNHEY, SVGAGI. V lost 6 bases and J 7 bases, leaving 16 bases between the germline ends. The CDR3 runs 14 residues. The CDR3 region is CASSQDGYGQPQHF. CDR3 coding DNA: TGTGCCAGCAGCCAAGACGGATACGGGCAGCCCCAGCATTTT.

The chain recombines TRBV12-2 with TRBJ1-5; the table assigns TRBD1, which was not confirmed against the DNA. TRBV12-2 is an annotated pseudogene. The CDR3 contains 15 residues. CDR3 in amino acids: CASLEPRISNQPQHF. Here the CDR3 DNA reads TGTGCAAGTCTCGAACCCAGAATTAGCAATCAGCCCCAGCATTTT.

This rearrangement joins TRBV7-9 to TRBJ2-7; D may be TRBD2 (7 bases). Looked up from germline, CDR1 is SEHNR and CDR2 is FQNEAQ (reference sequence). The V end was cut by 5 bases, the J end by 0 bases, with 14 bases between. The CDR3 is 15 amino acids. CDR3 DNA: TGTGCCAGCAGCCGTGAGGGGGGGAGCTCCTACGAGCAGTACTTC. Its protein product is CASSREGGSSYEQYF.

The chain is built from TRBV5-4 and TRBJ2-7; weak D call: TRBD1 (7 bases). Per the germline V gene, CDR1 is SGHNT and CDR2 is YYREEE (reference sequence). V gave up 3 bases and J gave up 5 bases, with 15 bases separating them. The CDR3 contains 14 residues. The CDR3 nucleotides are TGTGCCAGCAGCTGGGGGGACAGACGAAACGAGCAGTACTTC. Translation gives CASSWGDRRNEQYF. Looking up the rest from reference TRBV5-4 and TRBJ2-7 gives the full variable domain: ETGVTQSPTHLIKTRGQQVTLRCSSQSGHNTVSWYQQALGQGPQFIFQYYREEENGRGNFPPRFSGLQFPNYSSELNVNALELDDSALYLCASSWGDRRNEQYFGPGTRLTVT.

The chain has TRBV28 and TRBJ2-5; no definite D call. The germline V gene encodes CDR1 MDHEN and CDR2 SYDVKM. The CDR3 totals 13 residues. Trimming cost V 6 bases and J 2 bases, with 10 bases left between them. The CDR3 protein is CASRIQRQETQYF. The CDR3 bases are TGTGCCAGCAGGATACAGAGACAAGAGACCCAGTACTTC. Looking up the rest from reference TRBV28 and TRBJ2-5 gives the full variable domain: DVKVTQSSRYLVKRTGEKVFLECVQDMDHENMFWYRQDPGLGLRLIYFSYDVKMKEKGDIPEGYSVSREKKERFSLILESASTNQTSMYLCASRIQRQETQYFGPGTRLLVL.

The chain couples TRBV2 to TRBJ2-7, with 10 bases identical to TRBD2. The V and J ends lost 11 bases and 1 base, in that order; junction bases with no gene match: 17. The CDR3 is 17 amino acids. Germline CDR1 is SNHLY and CDR2 is FYNNEI. CDR3 residues: CAGILSGGIPRSYEQYF. The CDR3 coding sequence is TGTGCCGGCATCCTTAGCGGGGGGATACCGCGATCCTACGAGCAGTACTTC.

CDR3 nucleotides: TGTGCCAGCAGCGTGGGGGGAGGGAACAATGAGCAGTTCTTC. Amino acid sequence: CASSVGGGNNEQFF. The V gene is TRBV9, the J gene TRBJ2-1, with 7 bases lining up with TRBD2. Unmatched junction bases numbered 4, after V lost 2 bases and J lost 5 bases. The CDR3 is 14 residues long. In germline, CDR1 is SGDLS, CDR2 YYNGEE.

The genes are TRBV29-1 and TRBJ2-7, with a possible D match to TRBD2 (6 bases). V gave up 6 bases and J gave up 6 bases, with 12 bases separating them. In germline, CDR1 is SQVTM, CDR2 ANQGSEA. This CDR3 comprises 11 residues. CDR3 amino acids: CSVLVGGEQYF. DNA for the CDR3: TGCAGCGTCTTAGTGGGGGGCGAGCAGTACTTC.

This clone has only one observation. The chain uses TRBV9 and TRBJ2-7, with a weak D call TRBD1 (6 bases). Germline V gene lookup returns CDR1 SGDLS and CDR2 YYNGEE. Trimming removed 0 bases at V and 3 bases at J, with 13 bases between. The CDR3 contains 15 residues. The CDR3 sequence is CASSVETGPLYEQYF. The CDR3 nucleotides read TGTGCCAGCAGCGTAGAAACAGGGCCCCTCTACGAGCAGTACTTC.

The J gene is TRBJ2-5, the V gene TRBV6-5, with TRBD1 as a possible D gene (5 bases). Per germline, CDR1 MNHEY and CDR2 SVGAGI. The CDR3 consists of 14 residues. Trimming pared 6 bases from V and 2 bases from J, leaving 13 bases between. The CDR3 spells CASSVDRSQETQYF. CDR3 coding DNA: TGTGCCAGCAGCGTAGACAGAAGTCAAGAGACCCAGTACTTC.

The chain joins TRBV30 to TRBJ2-2; 10 positions agree with TRBD1. The ends lost 2 bases at V and 4 bases at J; junction bases unmatched: 1. Germline CDR1 is GTSNPN and CDR2 is SVGIG (reference sequence). The CDR3 contains 14 residues. Here the CDR3 DNA reads TGTGCCTGGAGTTGGACAGGGGGCACCGGGGAGCTGTTTTTT. It specifies CAWSWTGGTGELFF.

V is TRBV10-2 and J is TRBJ2-5; TRBD2 agrees at 14 bases. Trimming took 4 bases from V and 8 from J; bases not matched to a gene: 9. CDR1 is WSHSY, CDR2 SAAADI, per germline. The CDR3 is made up of 16 amino acids. The CDR3 coding sequence is TGCGCCAGCAGTGGTAGGACTAGCGGGGGGCCGGGCACCCAGTACTTC. Protein sequence: CASSGRTSGGPGTQYF.

The chain recombines TRBV18 with TRBJ2-7; TRBD1 matches at 7 bases. The germline CDR1 and CDR2 sequences are KGHSH and LQKENI. The CDR3 has 14 amino acids. Trimming removed 3 bases from V and 6 bases from J; junction bases left unmatched: 8. The chain's CDR3 is CASSPGQEGPEQYF. The CDR3 nucleotides are TGTGCCAGCTCACCCGGACAGGAAGGTCCCGAGCAGTACTTC.

The chain joins TRBV9 to TRBJ2-1, with 10 positions matching TRBD2. This CDR3 contains 17 residues. In germline, CDR1 is SGDLS, CDR2 YYNGEE. J lost 7 bases, V lost 5 bases, and 15 bases had no gene match. CDR3 nucleotides: TGTGCCAGCAGTCCGGGCAGGTTTATAGCGGGGGGAAATGAGCAGTTCTTC. Translating it yields CASSPGRFIAGGNEQFF.

The chain has TRBV5-1 and TRBJ1-6; no definite D call. CDR3 length equals 17 residues. Trimming removed 4 bases from V and 0 bases from J, with 14 bases in between. Germline V gene sequence: CDR1 SGHRS, CDR2 YFSETQ. CDR3 in amino acids: CASSQDASGSYNSPLHF. CDR3 coding DNA: TGCGCCAGCAGCCAGGACGCCAGCGGCTCCTATAATTCACCCCTCCACTTT.

This chain uses TRBV15 with TRBJ2-6, with D unresolved. Germline lookup yields CDR1 LNHNV and CDR2 YYDKDF (reference sequence). V lost 0 bases and J 0 bases, leaving 3 bases between the germline ends. The CDR3 extends over 15 amino acids. The CDR3 sequence is CATSRDHSGANVLTF. CDR3 DNA sequence: TGTGCCACCAGCAGAGATCACTCTGGGGCCAACGTCCTGACTTTC.

V usage is TRBV30 and J usage is TRBJ2-5; tentative D call: TRBD2 (5 bases). V was shortened by 5 bases and J by 7 bases, with 17 bases between the two germline ends. Germline V gene sequence: CDR1 GTSNPN, CDR2 SVGIG (reference sequence). The CDR3 sequence is 13 residues long. The CDR3 bases are TGTGCCTGGTCCCGGGATGTTTTGGGGACCCAGTACTTC. It encodes CAWSRDVLGTQYF.

This clone has only one observation. V and J are TRBV2 and TRBJ1-1; D is perhaps TRBD1 (6 bases). CDR1 is SNHLY and CDR2 is FYNNEI in the germline V gene. The V end was cut by 6 bases, the J end by 3 bases, with 20 bases between. The CDR3 runs to 16 residues. This CDR3 is CASRRTLTGADTEAFF. The CDR3 nucleotides are TGTGCCAGCAGGCGAACGTTGACAGGTGCGGACACTGAAGCTTTCTTT.

V is TRBV2 and J is TRBJ2-7, with D perhaps matching TRBD2 (6 bases). There are 12 residues in the CDR3. Germline CDR1 SNHLY, CDR2 FYNNEI. Trimming cost V 3 bases and J 5 bases, with 8 bases left between them. Here the CDR3 DNA reads TGTGCCAGCAGTGAGGGGGGACACGAGCAGTACTTC. This sequence encodes CASSEGGHEQYF. The full variable domain, its missing parts supplied by reference TRBV2 and TRBJ2-7, is EPEVTQTPSHQVTQMGQEVILRCVPISNHLYFYWYRQILGQKVEFLVSFYNNEISEKSEIFDDQFSVERPDGSNFTLKIRSTKLEDSAMYFCASSEGGHEQYFGPGTRLTVT.

Here the CDR3 DNA reads TGTGCCTGGAGTGATAGAACGGACACTGAAGCTTTCTTT. Residues: CAWSDRTDTEAFF. The chain couples TRBV30 to TRBJ1-1; no firm D call. Germline CDR1 reads GTSNPN; CDR2 reads SVGIG (reference sequence). V was trimmed by 1 base and J by 3 bases, leaving 9 bases between them. This CDR3 has 13 residues. Variable domain in full (rest from reference TRBV30 and TRBJ1-1): SQTIHQWPATLVQPVGSPLSLECTVEGTSNPNLYWYRQAAGRGLQLLFYSVGIGQISSEVPQNLSASRPQDRQFILSSKKLLLSDSGFYLCAWSDRTDTEAFFGQGTRLTVV.